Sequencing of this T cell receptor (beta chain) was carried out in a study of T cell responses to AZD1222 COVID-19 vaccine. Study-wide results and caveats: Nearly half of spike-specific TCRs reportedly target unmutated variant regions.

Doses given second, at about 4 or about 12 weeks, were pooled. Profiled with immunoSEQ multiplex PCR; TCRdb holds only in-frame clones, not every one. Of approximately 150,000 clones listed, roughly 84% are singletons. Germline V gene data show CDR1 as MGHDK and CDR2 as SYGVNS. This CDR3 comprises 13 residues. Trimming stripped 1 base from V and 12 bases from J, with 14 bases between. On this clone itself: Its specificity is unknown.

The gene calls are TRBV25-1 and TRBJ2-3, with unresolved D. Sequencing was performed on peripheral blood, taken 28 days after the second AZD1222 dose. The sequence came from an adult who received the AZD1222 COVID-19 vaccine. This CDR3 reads CASSESASPIQYF. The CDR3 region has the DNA TGTGCCAGCAGTGAATCGGCATCTCCGATCCAGTATTTT.